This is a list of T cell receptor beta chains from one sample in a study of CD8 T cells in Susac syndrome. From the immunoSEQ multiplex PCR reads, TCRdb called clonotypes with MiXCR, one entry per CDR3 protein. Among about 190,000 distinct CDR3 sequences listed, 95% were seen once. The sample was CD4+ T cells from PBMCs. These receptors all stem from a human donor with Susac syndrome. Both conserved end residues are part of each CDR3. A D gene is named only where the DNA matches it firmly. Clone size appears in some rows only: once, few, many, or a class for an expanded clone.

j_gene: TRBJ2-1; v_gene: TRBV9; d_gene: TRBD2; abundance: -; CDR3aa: CASSVVGTSSGEQFF; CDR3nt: TGTGCCAGCAGCGTAGTAGGGACTAGCTCGGGTGAGCAGTTCTTC
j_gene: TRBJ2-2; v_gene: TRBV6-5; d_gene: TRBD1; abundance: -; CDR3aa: CASSPGQANTGELFF; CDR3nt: TGTGCCAGCAGTCCCGGACAGGCCAACACCGGGGAGCTGTTTTTT
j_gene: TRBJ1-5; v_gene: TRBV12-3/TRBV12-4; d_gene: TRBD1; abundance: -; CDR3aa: CASSLSDRDNQPQHF; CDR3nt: TGTGCCAGCAGTTTGAGTGACAGGGACAATCAGCCCCAGCATTTT
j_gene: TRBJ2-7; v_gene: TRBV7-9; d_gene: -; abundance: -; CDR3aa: CASSSQGRTYEQYF; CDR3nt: TGTGCCAGCAGCTCTCAGGGGAGGACCTACGAGCAGTACTTC
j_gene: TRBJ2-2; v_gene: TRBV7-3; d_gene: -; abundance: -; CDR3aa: CASSLTMAGELFF; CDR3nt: TGTGCCAGCAGCTTAACTATGGCCGGGGAGCTGTTTTTT
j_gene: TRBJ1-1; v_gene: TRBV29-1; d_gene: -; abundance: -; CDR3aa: CSVEETDTEAFF; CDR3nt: TGCAGCGTTGAAGAGACCGACACTGAAGCTTTCTTT
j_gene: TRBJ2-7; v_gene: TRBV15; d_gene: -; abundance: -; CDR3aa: CATSRDGSYEQYF; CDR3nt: TGTGCCACCAGCAGAGATGGGTCGTACGAGCAGTACTTC
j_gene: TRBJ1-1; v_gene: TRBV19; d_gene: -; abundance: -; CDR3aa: CASSETVYDTEAFF; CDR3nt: TGTGCCAGTAGCGAGACAGTGTATGACACTGAAGCTTTCTTT
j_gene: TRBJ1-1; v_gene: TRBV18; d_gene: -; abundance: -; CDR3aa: CASSPSAEAFF; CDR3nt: TGTGCCAGCTCACCATCCGCGGAAGCTTTCTTT
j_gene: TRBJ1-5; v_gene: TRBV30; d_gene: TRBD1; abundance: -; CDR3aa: CACGQGHSQPQHF; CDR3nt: TGTGCCTGTGGACAGGGTCATTCTCAGCCCCAGCATTTT
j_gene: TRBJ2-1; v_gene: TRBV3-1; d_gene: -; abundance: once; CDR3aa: CASSQGRGFYNEQFF; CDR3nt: TGTGCCAGCAGCCAAGGCAGGGGCTTCTACAATGAGCAGTTCTTC
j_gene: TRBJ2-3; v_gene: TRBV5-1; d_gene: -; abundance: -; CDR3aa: CASSLEGGGTDTQYF; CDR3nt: TGCGCCAGCAGCTTGGAGGGGGGGGGCACAGATACGCAGTATTTT
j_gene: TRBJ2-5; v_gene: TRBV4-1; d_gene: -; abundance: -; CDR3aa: CASSQDRVETQYF; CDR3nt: TGCGCCAGCAGCCAAGACAGGGTGGAGACCCAGTACTTC
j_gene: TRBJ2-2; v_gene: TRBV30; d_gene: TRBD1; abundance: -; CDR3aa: CAWSDRGITGELFF; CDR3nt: TGTGCCTGGAGTGACAGGGGGATCACCGGGGAGCTGTTTTTT
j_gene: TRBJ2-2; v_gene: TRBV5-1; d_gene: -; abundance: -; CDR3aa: CASRSAGTASTGELFF; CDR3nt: TGCGCCAGCAGATCTGCCGGGACGGCGTCCACCGGGGAGCTGTTTTTT
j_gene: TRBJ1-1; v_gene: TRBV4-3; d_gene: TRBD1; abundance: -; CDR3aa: CASSQETGQGTEAFF; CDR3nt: TGCGCCAGCAGCCAAGAGACCGGACAGGGCACTGAAGCTTTCTTT
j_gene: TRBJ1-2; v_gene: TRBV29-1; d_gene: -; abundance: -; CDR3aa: CSVEEGLNYGYTF; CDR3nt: TGCAGCGTTGAAGAAGGGCTGAACTATGGCTACACCTTC
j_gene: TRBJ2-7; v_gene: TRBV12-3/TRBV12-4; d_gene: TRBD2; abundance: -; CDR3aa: CASSPMAGEGTYEQYF; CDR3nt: TGTGCCAGCAGTCCCATGGCGGGGGAGGGAACCTACGAGCAGTACTTC
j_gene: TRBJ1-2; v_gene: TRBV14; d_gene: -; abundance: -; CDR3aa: CASSPLKGGGVYGYTF; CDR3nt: TGTGCCAGCAGCCCTCTCAAGGGGGGGGGCGTGTATGGCTACACCTTC
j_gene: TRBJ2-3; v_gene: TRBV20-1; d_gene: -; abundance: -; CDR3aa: CSARRWDTDTQYF; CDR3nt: TGCAGTGCTAGAAGGTGGGACACAGATACGCAGTATTTT
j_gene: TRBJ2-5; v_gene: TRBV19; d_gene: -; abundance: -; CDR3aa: CASRSLERETQYF; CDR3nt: TGTGCCAGTAGGTCACTAGAGAGGGAGACCCAGTACTTC
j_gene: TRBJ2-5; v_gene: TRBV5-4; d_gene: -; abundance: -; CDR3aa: CASSLGQVETQYF; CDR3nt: TGTGCCAGCAGCTTGGGGCAGGTAGAGACCCAGTACTTC
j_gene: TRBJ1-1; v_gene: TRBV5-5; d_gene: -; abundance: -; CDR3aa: CASSADRNTEAFF; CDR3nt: TGTGCCAGCAGCGCGGACAGGAACACTGAAGCTTTCTTT
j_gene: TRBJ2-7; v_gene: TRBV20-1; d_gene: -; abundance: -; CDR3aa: CSATPREGWSEQYF; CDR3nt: TGCAGTGCCACCCCCAGAGAAGGGTGGAGCGAGCAGTACTTC
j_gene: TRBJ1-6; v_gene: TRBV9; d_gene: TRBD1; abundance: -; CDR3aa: CASSDRRQGANSPLHF; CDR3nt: TGTGCCAGCAGCGATAGACGACAGGGGGCAAATTCACCCCTCCACTTT
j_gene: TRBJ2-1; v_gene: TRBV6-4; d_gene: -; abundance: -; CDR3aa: CASSDSRTEVPNEQFF; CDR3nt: TGTGCCAGCAGTGACTCGCGGACTGAGGTCCCCAATGAGCAGTTCTTC
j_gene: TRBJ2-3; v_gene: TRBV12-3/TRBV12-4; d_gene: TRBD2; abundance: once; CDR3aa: CASSLLAGDGDTQYF; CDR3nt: TGTGCCAGCAGTTTACTAGCGGGGGACGGCGATACGCAGTATTTT
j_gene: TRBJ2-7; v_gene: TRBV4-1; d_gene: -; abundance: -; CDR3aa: CASRGTGEVEQYF; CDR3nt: TGCGCCAGCAGAGGCACAGGGGAGGTCGAGCAGTACTTC
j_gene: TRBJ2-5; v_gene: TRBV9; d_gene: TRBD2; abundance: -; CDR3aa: CASSVGLAGDEETQYF; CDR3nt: TGTGCCAGCAGCGTCGGACTAGCGGGGGATGAAGAGACCCAGTACTTC
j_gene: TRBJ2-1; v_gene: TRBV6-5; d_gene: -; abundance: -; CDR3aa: CASSILVGAYNEQFF; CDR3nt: TGTGCCAGCAGTATACTAGTCGGGGCTTACAATGAGCAGTTCTTC
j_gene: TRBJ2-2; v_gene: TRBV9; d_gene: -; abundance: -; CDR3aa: CASKGGNTGELFF; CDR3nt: TGTGCCAGCAAAGGGGGGAACACCGGGGAGCTGTTTTTT
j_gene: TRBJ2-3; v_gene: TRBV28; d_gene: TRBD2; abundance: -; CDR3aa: CAGKGGGPGTDTQYF; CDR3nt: TGTGCCGGGAAGGGCGGGGGGCCAGGCACAGATACGCAGTATTTT
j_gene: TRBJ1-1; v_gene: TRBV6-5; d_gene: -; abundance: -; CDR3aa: CASSAGQNTEAFF; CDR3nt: TGTGCCAGCAGTGCCGGACAGAACACTGAAGCTTTCTTT
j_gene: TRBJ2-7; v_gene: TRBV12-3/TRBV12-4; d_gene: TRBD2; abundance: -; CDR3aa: CASSLVGGQQYF; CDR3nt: TGTGCCAGCAGTTTAGTGGGAGGGCAGCAGTACTTC
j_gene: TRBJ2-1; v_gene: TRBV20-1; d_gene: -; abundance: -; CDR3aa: CSARVPTIEKEQFF; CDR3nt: TGCAGTGCTAGAGTTCCGACTATTGAGAAGGAGCAGTTCTTC
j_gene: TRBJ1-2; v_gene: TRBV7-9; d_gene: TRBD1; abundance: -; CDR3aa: CASSLYSGTGVIHGYTF; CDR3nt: TGTGCCAGCAGCTTATACTCCGGGACAGGGGTTATCCATGGCTACACCTTC
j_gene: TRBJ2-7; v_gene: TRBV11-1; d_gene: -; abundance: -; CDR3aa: CASSFTIYEQYF; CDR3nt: TGTGCCAGCAGCTTCACCATCTACGAGCAGTACTTC
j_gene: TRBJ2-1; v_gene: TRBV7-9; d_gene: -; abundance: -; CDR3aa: CASSLSGGEQFF; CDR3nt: TGTGCCAGCAGCCTGTCCGGGGGTGAGCAGTTCTTC
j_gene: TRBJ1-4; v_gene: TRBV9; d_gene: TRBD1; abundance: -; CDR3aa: CASSAPGTGEKLFF; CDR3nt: TGTGCCAGCAGCGCACCGGGGACAGGGGAAAAACTGTTTTTT
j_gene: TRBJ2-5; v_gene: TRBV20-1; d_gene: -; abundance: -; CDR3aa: CSASWRGRETQYF; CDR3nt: TGCAGTGCTAGTTGGAGGGGGAGGGAGACCCAGTACTTC
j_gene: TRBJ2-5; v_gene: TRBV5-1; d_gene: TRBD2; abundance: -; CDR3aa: CASSGQRGPQETQYF; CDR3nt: TGCGCCAGCAGCGGACAGCGGGGGCCCCAAGAGACCCAGTACTTC
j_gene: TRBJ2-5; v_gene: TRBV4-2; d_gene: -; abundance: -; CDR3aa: CASSQEAHSGAQETQYF; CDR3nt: TGTGCCAGCAGCCAAGAAGCCCACTCGGGGGCCCAAGAGACCCAGTACTTC
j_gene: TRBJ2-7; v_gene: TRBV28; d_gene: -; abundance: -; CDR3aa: CASSPPISEQYF; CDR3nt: TGTGCCAGCAGCCCCCCAATCTCCGAGCAGTACTTC
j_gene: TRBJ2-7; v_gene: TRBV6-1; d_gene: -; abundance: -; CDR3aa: CASTVTGSAGYEQYF; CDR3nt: TGTGCCAGCACTGTAACAGGGTCAGCGGGCTACGAGCAGTACTTC
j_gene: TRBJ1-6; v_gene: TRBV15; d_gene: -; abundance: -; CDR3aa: CATSPDSPFPHPLHF; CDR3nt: TGTGCCACCAGCCCGGACAGCCCCTTCCCTCACCCCCTCCACTTT
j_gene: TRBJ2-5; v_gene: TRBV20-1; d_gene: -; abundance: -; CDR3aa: CSAISPGQETQYF; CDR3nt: TGCAGTGCCATATCCCCGGGCCAAGAGACCCAGTACTTC
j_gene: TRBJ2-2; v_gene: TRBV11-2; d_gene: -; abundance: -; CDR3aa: CASSLDRAGLTGELFF; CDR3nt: TGTGCCAGCAGCTTAGATCGGGCAGGTCTTACCGGGGAGCTGTTTTTT
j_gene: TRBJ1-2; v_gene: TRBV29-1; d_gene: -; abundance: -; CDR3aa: CSVGGEGYTF; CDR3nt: TGCAGCGTTGGGGGCGAAGGCTACACCTTC
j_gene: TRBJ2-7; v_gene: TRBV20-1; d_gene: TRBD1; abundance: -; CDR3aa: CSARDEGTGAAYEQYF; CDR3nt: TGCAGTGCTAGAGATGAGGGGACAGGGGCGGCCTACGAGCAGTACTTC
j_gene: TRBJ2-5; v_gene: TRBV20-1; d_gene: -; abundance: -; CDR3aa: CSASLQGSGETQYF; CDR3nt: TGCAGTGCTAGCCTCCAGGGCTCAGGAGAGACCCAGTACTTC
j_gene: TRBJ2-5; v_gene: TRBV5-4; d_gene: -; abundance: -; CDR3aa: CASSRNRGGRETQYF; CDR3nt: TGTGCCAGCAGCCGGAACCGCGGAGGGCGAGAGACCCAGTACTTC
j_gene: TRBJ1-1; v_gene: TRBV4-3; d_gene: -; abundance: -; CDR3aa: CASSQGWGAAGRDTEAFF; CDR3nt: TGCGCCAGCAGCCAAGGGTGGGGGGCAGCGGGACGGGACACTGAAGCTTTCTTT
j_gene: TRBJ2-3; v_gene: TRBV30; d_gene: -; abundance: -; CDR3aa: CAWNFRLDTDTQYF; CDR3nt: TGTGCCTGGAATTTTAGGCTCGACACAGATACGCAGTATTTT
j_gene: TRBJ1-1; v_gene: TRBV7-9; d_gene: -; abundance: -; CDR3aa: CASSLLGGNTEAFF; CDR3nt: TGTGCCAGCAGCTTATTAGGAGGCAACACTGAAGCTTTCTTT